The clone carrying this T cell receptor beta chain was observed a single time. This entry comes from a study of blood T cell repertoires in COVID-19. Across the whole study: Sources were T cells, B-cell-depleted T cells, or PBMCs; the material itself was cDNA or gDNA.

In the authors' workflow: Amplification of reference gene primers was used by the study to estimate nucleated cell counts. Profiled with immunoSEQ multiplex PCR; TCRdb holds only in-frame clones, not every one. V, J and clone size derive from that table, while D and trimming were established from the DNA sequence. The sample carries 30,000 to 35,000 clones, roughly 86% recorded once. V lost 6 bases to trimming and J lost 5 bases; unmatched junction nucleotides: 8. This CDR3 is built from 16 residues. Germline values: CDR1 LGHDT, CDR2 YNNKEL (reference sequence). The source is a human donor in a cohort sampled during active COVID-19. Sequenced: peripheral blood. The rearrangement joins TRBV3-1 (or the pseudogene TRBV3-2) to TRBJ2-1; TRBD2 agrees at 12 bases. As DNA, the CDR3 is TGTGCCAGCAGTCTAGCGGGGGGGCCCCGCAACAATGAGCAGTTCTTC. Its protein is CASSLAGGPRNNEQFF.